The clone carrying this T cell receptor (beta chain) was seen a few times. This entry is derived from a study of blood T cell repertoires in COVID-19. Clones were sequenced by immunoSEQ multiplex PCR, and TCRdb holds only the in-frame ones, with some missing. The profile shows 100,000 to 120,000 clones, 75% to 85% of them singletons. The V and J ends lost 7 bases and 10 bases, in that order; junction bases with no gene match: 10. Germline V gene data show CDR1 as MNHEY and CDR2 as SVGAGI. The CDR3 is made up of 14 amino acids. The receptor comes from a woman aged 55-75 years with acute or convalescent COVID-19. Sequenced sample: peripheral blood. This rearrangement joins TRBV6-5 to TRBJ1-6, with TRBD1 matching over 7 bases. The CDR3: CASKDREIGSPLHF. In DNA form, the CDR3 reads TGTGCCAGCAAAGACAGGGAGATTGGATCACCCCTCCACTTT.